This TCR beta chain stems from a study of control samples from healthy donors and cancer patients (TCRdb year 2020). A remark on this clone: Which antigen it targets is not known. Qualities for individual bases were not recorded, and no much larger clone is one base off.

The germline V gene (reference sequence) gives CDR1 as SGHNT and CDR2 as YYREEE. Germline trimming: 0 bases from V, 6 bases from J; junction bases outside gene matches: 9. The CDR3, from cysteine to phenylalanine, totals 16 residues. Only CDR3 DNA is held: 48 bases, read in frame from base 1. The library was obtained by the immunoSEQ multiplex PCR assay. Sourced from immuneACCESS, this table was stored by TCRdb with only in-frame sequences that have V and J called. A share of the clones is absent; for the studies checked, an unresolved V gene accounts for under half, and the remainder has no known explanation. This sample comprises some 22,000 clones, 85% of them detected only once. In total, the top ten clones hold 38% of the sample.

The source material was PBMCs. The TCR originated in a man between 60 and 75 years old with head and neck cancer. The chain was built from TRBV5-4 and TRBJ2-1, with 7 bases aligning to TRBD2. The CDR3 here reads CASSLGVWEGLNEQFF. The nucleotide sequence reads TGTGCCAGCAGCTTGGGAGTGTGGGAGGGCCTCAATGAGCAGTTCTTC.